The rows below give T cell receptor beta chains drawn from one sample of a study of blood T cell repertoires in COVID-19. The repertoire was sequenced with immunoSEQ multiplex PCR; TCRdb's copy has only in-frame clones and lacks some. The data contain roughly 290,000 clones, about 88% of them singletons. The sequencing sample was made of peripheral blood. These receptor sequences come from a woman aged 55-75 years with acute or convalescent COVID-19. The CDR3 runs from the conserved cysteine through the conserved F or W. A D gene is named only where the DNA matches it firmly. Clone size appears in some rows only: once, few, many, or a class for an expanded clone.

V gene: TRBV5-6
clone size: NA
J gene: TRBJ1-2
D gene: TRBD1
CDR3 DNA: TGTGCCAGCAGACGGGACAGGATGAACTATGGCTACACCTTC
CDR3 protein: CASRRDRMNYGYTF

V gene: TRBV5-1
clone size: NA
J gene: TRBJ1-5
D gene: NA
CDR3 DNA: TGCGCCAGCAGCTTGGGATTGGACAGTCCTACTGGGCATCAGCCCCAGCATTTT
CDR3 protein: CASSLGLDSPTGHQPQHF

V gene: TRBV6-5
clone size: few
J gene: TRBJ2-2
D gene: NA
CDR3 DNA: TGTGCCAGCAACAGGGCGGACACCGGGGAGCTGTTTTTT
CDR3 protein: CASNRADTGELFF

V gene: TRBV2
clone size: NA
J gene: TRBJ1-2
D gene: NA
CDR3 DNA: TGTGCCAGCAGACCCGGGGGGAAGTGGTCTAACTATGGCTACACCTTC
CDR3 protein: CASRPGGKWSNYGYTF

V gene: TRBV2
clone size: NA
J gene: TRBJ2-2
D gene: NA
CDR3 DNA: TGTGCCAGCTCCGGAGAAAGGTACACCGGGGAGCTGTTTTTT
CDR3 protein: CASSGERYTGELFF

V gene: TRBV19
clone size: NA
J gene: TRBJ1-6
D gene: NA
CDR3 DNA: TGTGCCAGTAGTGTCCAGTTGAATTCACCCCTCCACTTT
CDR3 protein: CASSVQLNSPLHF

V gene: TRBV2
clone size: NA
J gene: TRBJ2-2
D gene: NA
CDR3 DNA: TGTGCCAGCAGTGACTACCCGACCGGGGAGCTGTTTTTT
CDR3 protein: CASSDYPTGELFF

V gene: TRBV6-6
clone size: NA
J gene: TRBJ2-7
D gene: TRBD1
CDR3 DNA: TGTGCCAGCAGTACGACAGGGGTCCTCTACGAGCAGTACTTC
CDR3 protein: CASSTTGVLYEQYF

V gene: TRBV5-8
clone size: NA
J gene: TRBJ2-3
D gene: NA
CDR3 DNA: TGTGCCAGCAGCTTGGCGGCGGGAACAACAGATACGCAGTATTTT
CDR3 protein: CASSLAAGTTDTQYF

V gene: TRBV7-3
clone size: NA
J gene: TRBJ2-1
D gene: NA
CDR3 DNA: TGTGCCAGCAGCTTATCACCTAGTAGCAATGAGCAGTTCTTC
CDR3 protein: CASSLSPSSNEQFF

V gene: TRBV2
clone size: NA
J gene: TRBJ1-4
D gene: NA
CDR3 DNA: TGTGCCAGCAGTGGAGGGTATCCGGAAAAACTGTTTTTT
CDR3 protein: CASSGGYPEKLFF

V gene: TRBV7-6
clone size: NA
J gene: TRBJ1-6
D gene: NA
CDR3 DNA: TGTGCCAGCAGCCCGAGCGAGAGCTCCTATAATTCACCCCTCCACTTT
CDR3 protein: CASSPSESSYNSPLHF

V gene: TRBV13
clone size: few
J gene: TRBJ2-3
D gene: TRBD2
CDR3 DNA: TGTGCCAGCAGCTCTACTAGCGGGAGGGGCCCAGATACGCAGTATTTT
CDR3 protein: CASSSTSGRGPDTQYF

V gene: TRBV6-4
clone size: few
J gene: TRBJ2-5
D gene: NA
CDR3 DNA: TGTGCCAGCAGTGCGAACAGTCAAGAGACCCAGTACTTC
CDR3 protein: CASSANSQETQYF

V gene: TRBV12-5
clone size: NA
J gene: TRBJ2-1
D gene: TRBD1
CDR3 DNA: TGTGCTAGTGGTTTGGTACGCGGGACAGGAGGAAACAATGAGCAGTTCTTC
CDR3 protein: CASGLVRGTGGNNEQFF

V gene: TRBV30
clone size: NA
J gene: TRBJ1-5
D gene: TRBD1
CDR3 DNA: TGTGCTCACTACCCTACAGGGGATTACAATCAGCCCCAGCATTTT
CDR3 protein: CAHYPTGDYNQPQHF

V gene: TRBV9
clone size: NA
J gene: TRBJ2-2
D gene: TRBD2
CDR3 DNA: TGTGCCAGCAGCGCAGAGGGACTAGCGGGAAACACCGGGGAGCTGTTTTTT
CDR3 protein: CASSAEGLAGNTGELFF

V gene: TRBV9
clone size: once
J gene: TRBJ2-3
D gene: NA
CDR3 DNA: TGTGCCAGCAGCCAACTAATACTAGGCACAGATACGCAGTATTTT
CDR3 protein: CASSQLILGTDTQYF

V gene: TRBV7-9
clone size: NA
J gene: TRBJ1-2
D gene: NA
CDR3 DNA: TGTGCCAGCAGCCCAATAGGACAGATGAACTATGGCTACACCTTC
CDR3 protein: CASSPIGQMNYGYTF

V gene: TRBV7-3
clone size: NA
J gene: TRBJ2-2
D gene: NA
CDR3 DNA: TGTGCCAGCAGCCCCCTTGGAGGGAGCACCGGGGAGCTGTTTTTT
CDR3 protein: CASSPLGGSTGELFF

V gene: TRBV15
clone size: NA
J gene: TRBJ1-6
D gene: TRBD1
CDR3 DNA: TGTGCCACCAGCAGAGGTCCGCAGGGGGCGCGAGGTGATTCACCCCTCCACTTT
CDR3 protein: CATSRGPQGARGDSPLHF

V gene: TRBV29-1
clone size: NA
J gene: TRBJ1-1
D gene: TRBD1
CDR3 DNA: TGCAGCGTTGATCAGGACAGGGTCCACACTGAAGCTTTCTTT
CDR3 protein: CSVDQDRVHTEAFF

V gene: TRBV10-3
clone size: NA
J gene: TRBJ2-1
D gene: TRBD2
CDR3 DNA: TGTGCCATCAGTGATTATAGGTCGGCAGACCAAGGAGTAGCGGGAGGGCCCGAGAATGAGCAGTTCTTC
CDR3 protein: CAISDYRSADQGVAGGPENEQFF

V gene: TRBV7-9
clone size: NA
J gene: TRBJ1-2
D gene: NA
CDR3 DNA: TGTGCCAGCAGCTTCGGGGATGGCTACACCTTC
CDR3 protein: CASSFGDGYTF

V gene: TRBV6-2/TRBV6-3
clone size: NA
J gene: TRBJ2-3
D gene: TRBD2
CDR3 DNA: TGCGCCAGCAGTTTAGCGGGGACCTCAGATACGCAGTATTTT
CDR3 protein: CASSLAGTSDTQYF

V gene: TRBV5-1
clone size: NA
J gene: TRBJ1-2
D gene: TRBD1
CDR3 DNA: TGCGCCAGCAGCCTAGGACAGGGGGCCACTGAAAACTATGGCTACACCTTC
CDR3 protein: CASSLGQGATENYGYTF

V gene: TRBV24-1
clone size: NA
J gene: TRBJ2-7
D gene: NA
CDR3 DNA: TGTGCCACCAGTGGTGGTAGCTACGAGCAGTACTTC
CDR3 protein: CATSGGSYEQYF

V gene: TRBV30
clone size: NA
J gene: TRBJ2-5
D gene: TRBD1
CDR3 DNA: TGTGCCTGGAGTCCCACGACAGGGGGACTGACCCAGTACTTC
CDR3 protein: CAWSPTTGGLTQYF

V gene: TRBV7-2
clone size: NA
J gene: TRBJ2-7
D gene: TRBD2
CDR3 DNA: TGTGCCAGCACCCCCATGAGCGGGGTGGTCTACGAGCAGTACTTC
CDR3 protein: CASTPMSGVVYEQYF

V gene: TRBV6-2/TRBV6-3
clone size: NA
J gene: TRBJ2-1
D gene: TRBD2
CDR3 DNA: TGTGCCAGCAGTTATAGCGGGGAGTTATACAATGAGCAGTTCTTC
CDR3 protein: CASSYSGELYNEQFF

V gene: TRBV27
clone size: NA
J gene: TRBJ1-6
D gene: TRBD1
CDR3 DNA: TGTGCCAGCAGTTTGGCCCCCCCGGGACAGCTTAATTCACCCCTCCACTTT
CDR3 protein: CASSLAPPGQLNSPLHF

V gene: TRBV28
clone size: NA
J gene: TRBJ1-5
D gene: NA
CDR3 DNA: TGTGCCAGCAGTCCGTCCCAGGGTTGGGATCAGCCCCAGCATTTT
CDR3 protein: CASSPSQGWDQPQHF

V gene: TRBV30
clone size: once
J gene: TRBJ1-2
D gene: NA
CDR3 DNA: TGTGCCTGGAGTGTAATTCAGGGCTACACCTTC
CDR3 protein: CAWSVIQGYTF

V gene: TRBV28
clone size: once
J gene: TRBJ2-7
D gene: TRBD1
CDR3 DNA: TGTGCATGGGGACAGGCTTCCTACGAGCAGTACTTC
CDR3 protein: CAWGQASYEQYF

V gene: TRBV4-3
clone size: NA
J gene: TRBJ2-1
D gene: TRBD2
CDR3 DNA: TGCGCCAGCGGATGGGGGGGTACCAACAATGAGCAGTTCTTC
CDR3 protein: CASGWGGTNNEQFF

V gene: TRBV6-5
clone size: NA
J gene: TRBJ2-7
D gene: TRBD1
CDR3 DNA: TGTGCCAGCAGTTATGGGGACAGGGTCTACGAGCAGTACTTC
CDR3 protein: CASSYGDRVYEQYF

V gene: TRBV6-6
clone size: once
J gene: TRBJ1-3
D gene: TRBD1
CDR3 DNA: TGTGCCAGCAGTCAACTTCTATTAGGACAGGGGGCTCATGGAAACACCATATATTTT
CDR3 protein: CASSQLLLGQGAHGNTIYF

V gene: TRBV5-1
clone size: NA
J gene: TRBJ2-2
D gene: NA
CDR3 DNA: TGCGCCAGCAGCTTTGGGACAAAGAACACCGGGGAGCTGTTTTTT
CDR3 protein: CASSFGTKNTGELFF

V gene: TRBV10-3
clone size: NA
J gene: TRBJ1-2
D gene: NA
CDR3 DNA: TGTGCCATCAGTCAGGACTATGGCTACACCTTC
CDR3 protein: CAISQDYGYTF

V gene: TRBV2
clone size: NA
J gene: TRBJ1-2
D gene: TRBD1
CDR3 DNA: TGTGCCAGCAGTGAATCGGACAGGCCCTATGGCTACACCTTC
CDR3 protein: CASSESDRPYGYTF

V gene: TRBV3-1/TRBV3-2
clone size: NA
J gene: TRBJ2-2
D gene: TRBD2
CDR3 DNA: TGTGCCAGCAGCCGGGCTAGCGGGGGTTCGAACACCGGGGAGCTGTTTTTT
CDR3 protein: CASSRASGGSNTGELFF

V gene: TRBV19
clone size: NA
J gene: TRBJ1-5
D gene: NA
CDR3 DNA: TGTGCCAGTAGTACGGTTGGCAATCAGCCCCAGCATTTT
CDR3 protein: CASSTVGNQPQHF

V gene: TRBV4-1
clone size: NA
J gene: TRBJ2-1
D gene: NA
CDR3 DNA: TGCGCCAGCAGCCACGCGGGACAGTCGGATGAGCAGTTCTTC
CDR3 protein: CASSHAGQSDEQFF

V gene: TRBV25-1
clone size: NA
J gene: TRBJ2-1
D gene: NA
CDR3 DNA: TGTGCCAGCAGTGGATTATATTCCGAGTTCAATGAGCAGTTCTTC
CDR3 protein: CASSGLYSEFNEQFF